The clone carrying this TCR beta chain showed up many times. These data come from a study of prognosis after radiotherapy for stage I lung cancer. TCR beta CDR3 amplification from genomic DNA was performed by two-round multiplex PCR. Initially, in first-round PCR, primers specific to each TRBV and TRBJ gene were used. TCRdb analysed the multiplex PCR reads with MiXCR anew, one entry per CDR3 protein. The table has about 20,000 distinct CDR3 sequences, around 40% seen once; the top ten hold 31%. In germline, CDR1 is LNHDA, CDR2 SQIVND (reference sequence). This CDR3 comprises 14 residues. The V and J ends lost 4 bases and 3 bases respectively, with 12 bases between them.

The sequenced sample was PBMCs, obtained before or after stereotactic body radiation therapy (not recorded which). The V and J genes are TRBV19 and TRBJ1-2; TRBD1 might be the D (5 bases). This TCR was sampled from a donor of 50 years or more with non-small cell lung cancer. The CDR3 here is CASSTGLGDYGYTF. The CDR3 nucleotides read TGTGCCAGTAGTACGGGTCTAGGGGACTATGGCTACACCTTC.